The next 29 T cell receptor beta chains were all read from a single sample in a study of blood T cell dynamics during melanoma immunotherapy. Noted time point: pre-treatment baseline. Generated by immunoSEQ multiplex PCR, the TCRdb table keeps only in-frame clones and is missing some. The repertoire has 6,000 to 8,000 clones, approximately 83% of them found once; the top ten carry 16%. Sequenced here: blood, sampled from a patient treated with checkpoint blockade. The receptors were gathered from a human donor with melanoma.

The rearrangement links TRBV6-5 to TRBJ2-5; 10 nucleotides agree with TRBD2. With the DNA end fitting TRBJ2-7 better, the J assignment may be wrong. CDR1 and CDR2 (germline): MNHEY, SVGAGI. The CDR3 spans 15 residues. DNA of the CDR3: TGTGCCAGCAGTTACGAACTAGCGGGATCCTACGAGCAGTACTTC. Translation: CASSYELAGSYEQYF.

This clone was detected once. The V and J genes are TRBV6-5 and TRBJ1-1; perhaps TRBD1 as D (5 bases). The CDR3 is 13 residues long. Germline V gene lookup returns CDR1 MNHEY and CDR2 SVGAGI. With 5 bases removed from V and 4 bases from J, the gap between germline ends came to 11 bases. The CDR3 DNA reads TGTGCCAGCAGTGCTTGGAGGGGCACTGAAGCTTTCTTT. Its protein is CASSAWRGTEAFF.

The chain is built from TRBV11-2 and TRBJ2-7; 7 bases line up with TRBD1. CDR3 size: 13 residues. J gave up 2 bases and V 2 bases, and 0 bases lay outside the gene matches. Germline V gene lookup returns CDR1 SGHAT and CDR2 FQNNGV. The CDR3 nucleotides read TGTGCCAGCAGCTTACAGGGGGCCTACGAGCAGTACTTC. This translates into CASSLQGAYEQYF.

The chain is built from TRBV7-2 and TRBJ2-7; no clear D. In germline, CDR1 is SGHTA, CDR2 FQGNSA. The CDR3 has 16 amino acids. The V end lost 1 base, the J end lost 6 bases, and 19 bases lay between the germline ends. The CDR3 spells CASSLVGRGGRLEQYF. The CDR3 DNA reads TGTGCCAGCAGCTTAGTTGGTCGCGGCGGCCGTCTCGAGCAGTACTTC.

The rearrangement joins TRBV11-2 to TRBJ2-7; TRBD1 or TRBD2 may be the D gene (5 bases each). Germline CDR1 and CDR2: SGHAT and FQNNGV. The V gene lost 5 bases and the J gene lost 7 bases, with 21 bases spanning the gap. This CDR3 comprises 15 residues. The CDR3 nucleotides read TGTGCCAGCAGCACCCTGGGGCCTGAGGGCTGGGAGCAGTACTTC. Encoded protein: CASSTLGPEGWEQYF.

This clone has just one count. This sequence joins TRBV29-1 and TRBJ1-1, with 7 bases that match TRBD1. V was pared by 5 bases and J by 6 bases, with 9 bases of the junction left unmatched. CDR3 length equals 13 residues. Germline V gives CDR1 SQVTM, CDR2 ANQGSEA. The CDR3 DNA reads TGCAGCGTTAACAGGGGTGGTGCGGCTGAAGCTTTCTTT. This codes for CSVNRGGAAEAFF.

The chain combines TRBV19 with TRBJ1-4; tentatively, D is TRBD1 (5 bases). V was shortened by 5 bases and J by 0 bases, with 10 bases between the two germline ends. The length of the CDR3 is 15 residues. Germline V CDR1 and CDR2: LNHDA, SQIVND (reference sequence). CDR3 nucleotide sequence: TGTGCCAGTAGTGAACAGGCGGCAACTAATGAAAAACTGTTTTTT. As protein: CASSEQAATNEKLFF.

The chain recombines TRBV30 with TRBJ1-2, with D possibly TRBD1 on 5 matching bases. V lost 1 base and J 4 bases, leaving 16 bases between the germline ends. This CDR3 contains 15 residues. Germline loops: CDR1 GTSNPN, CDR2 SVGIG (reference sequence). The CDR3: CAWSAPGGGGYGYTF. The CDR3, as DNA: TGTGCCTGGAGTGCCCCCGGGGGGGGTGGCTATGGCTACACCTTC.

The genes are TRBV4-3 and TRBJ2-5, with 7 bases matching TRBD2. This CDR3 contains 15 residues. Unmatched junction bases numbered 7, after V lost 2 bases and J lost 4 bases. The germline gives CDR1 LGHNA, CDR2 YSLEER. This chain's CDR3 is CASSQYSGGSETQYF. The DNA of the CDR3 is TGCGCCAGCAGCCAATATTCGGGAGGATCAGAGACCCAGTACTTC.

CDR3 sequence (DNA): TGTGCCAGCAGTTTAGGGCAGGGGCCTTCCTATGGCTACACCTTC. Its protein product is CASSLGQGPSYGYTF. V is TRBV27 and J is TRBJ1-2, with D possibly being TRBD1 (6 bases). Germline CDR1 reads MNHEY; CDR2 reads SMNVEV (reference sequence). The V gene lost 2 bases and the J gene lost 4 bases, with 14 bases spanning the gap. CDR3 size: 15 residues.

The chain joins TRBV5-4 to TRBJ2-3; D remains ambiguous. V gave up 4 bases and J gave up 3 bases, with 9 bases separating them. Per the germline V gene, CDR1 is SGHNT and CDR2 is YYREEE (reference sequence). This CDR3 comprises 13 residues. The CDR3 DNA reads TGTGCCAGCAGCAGTCCAGGAACAGATACGCAGTATTTT. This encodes CASSSPGTDTQYF.

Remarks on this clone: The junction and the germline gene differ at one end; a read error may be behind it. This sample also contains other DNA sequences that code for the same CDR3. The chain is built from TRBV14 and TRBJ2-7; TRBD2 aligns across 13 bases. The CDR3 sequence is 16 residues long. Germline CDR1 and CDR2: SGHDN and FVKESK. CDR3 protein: CASSQVGLAGSYEQYF. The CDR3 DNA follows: TGTGCCAGCAGCCAAGTGGGACTAGCGGGATCATACGAGCAATACTTC.

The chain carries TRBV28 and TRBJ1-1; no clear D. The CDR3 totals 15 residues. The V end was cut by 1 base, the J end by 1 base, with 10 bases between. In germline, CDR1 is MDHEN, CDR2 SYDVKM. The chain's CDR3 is CASSLLRQANTEAFF. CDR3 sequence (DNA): TGTGCCAGCAGTTTATTGCGCCAGGCGAACACTGAAGCTTTCTTT.

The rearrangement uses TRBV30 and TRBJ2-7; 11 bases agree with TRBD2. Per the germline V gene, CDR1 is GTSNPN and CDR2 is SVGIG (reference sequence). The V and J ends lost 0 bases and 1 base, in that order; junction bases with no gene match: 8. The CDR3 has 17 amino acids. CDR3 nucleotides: TGTGCCTGGAGTGTACGCACTAGCGGGGGTTGGTCCTACGAGCAGTACTTC. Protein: CAWSVRTSGGWSYEQYF.

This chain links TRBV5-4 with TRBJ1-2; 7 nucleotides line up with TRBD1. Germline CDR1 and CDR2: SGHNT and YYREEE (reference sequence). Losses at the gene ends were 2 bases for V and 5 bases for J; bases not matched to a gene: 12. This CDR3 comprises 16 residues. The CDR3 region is CASSLGSTGMVYGYTF. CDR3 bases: TGTGCCAGCAGCTTAGGATCGACAGGGATGGTGTATGGCTACACCTTC.

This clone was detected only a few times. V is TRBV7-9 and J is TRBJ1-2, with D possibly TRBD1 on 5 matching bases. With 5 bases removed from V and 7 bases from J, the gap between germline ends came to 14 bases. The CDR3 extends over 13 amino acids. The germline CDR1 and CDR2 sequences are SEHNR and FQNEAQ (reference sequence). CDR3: CASSISQGFGYTF. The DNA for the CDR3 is TGTGCCAGCAGCATAAGCCAGGGCTTTGGCTACACCTTC.

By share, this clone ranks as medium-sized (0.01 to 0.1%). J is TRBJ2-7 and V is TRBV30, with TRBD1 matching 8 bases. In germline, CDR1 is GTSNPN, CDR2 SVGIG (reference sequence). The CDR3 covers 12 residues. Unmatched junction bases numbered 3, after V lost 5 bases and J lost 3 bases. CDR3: CAWGQGFYEQYF. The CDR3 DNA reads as TGTGCCTGGGGACAGGGATTCTACGAGCAGTACTTC.

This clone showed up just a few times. The CDR3 is CASSVDAATNEKLFF. In DNA, the CDR3 is TGTGCCAGCAGCGTAGATGCGGCAACTAATGAAAAACTGTTTTTT. The rearrangement links TRBV9 to TRBJ1-4; D is unresolved. The CDR3 spans 15 residues. Trimming took 0 bases from V and 0 from J, leaving 6 bases between them. CDR1 is SGDLS, CDR2 YYNGEE, per germline.

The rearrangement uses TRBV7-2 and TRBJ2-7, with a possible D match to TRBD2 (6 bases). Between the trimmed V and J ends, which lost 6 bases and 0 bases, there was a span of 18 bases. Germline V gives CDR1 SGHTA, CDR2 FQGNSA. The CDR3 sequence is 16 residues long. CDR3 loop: CASRLSLADFSYEQYF. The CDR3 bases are TGTGCCAGCAGGCTGTCTTTAGCGGATTTCTCCTACGAGCAGTACTTC.

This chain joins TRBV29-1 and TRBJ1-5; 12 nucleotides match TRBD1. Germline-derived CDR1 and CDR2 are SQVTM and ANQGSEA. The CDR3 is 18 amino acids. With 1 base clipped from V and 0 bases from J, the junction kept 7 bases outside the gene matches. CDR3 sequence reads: CSVEGDRGRGNSNQPQHF. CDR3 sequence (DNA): TGCAGCGTTGAAGGGGACAGGGGGCGGGGGAATAGCAATCAGCCCCAGCATTTT.

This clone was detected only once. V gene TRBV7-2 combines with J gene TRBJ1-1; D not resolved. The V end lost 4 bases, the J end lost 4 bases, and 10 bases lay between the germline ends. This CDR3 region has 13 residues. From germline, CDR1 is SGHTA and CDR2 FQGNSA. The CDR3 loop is CASSSRTVTEAFF. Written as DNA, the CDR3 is TGTGCCAGCAGCTCCCGTACGGTCACTGAAGCTTTCTTT.

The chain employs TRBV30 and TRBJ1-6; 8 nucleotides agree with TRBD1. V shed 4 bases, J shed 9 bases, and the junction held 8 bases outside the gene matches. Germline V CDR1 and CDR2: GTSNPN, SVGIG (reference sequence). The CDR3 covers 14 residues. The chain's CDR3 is CAWTEGQDGSPLHF. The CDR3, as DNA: TGTGCCTGGACCGAGGGACAGGACGGTTCACCCCTCCACTTT.

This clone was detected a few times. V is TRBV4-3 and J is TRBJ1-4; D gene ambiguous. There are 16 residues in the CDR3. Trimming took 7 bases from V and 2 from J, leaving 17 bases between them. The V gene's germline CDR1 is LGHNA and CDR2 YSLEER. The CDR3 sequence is CASTVDPAGTNEKLFF. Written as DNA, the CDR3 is TGCGCCAGCACCGTAGACCCTGCGGGGACTAATGAAAAACTGTTTTTT.

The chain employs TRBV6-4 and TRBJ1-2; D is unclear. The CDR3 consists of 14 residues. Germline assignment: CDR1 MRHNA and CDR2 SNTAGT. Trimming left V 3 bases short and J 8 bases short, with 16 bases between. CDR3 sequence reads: CASSETVGIGGYTF. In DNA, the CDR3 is TGTGCCAGCAGTGAAACAGTCGGAATCGGGGGCTACACCTTC.

CDR3 bases: TGTGCCAGCGGGCAGATCATGAACACTGAAGCTTTCTTT. Translated: CASGQIMNTEAFF. V gene TRBV28 combines with J gene TRBJ1-1; unclear D gene. CDR1 is MDHEN and CDR2 is SYDVKM in the germline V gene. V was clipped by 8 bases and J by 0 bases, with 10 bases between them. The CDR3 is 13 residues long.

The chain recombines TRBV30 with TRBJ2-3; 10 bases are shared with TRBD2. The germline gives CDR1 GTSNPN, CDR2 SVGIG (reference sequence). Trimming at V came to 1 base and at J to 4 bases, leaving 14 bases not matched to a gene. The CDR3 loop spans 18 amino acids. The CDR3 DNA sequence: TGTGCCTGGAGTGGACGGTCTAGCGGGAGAGGGGGCGCAGATACGCAGTATTTT. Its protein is CAWSGRSSGRGGADTQYF.

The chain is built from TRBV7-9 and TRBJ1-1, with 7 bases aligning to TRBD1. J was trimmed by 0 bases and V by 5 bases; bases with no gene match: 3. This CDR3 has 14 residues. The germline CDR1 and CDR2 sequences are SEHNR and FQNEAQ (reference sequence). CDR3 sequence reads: CASSRGQMNTEAFF. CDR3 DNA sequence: TGTGCCAGCAGCCGGGGACAGATGAACACTGAAGCTTTCTTT.

CDR3 bases: TGTGCCAGTAGTATTTACAGGCCCTCCGGAAGCTACACCTTC. Amino acids: CASSIYRPSGSYTF. The J gene is TRBJ1-2, the V gene TRBV19; tentatively, D is TRBD1 (5 bases). Trimming left V 3 bases short and J 9 bases short, with 17 bases between. Per the germline V gene, CDR1 is LNHDA and CDR2 is SQIVND (reference sequence). CDR3 length: 14 residues.

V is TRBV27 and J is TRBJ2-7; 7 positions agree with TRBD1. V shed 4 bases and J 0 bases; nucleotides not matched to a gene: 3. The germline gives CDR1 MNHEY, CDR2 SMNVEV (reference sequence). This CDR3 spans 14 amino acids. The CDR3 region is CASSYRGASYEQYF. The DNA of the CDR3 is TGTGCCAGCAGTTACAGGGGAGCCTCCTACGAGCAGTACTTC.